The source of this T cell receptor beta chain is a study of blood T cell repertoires in COVID-19. Sequencing used immunoSEQ multiplex PCR; TCRdb keeps in-frame clones, though not all of them. The sample consists of 180,000 or so clones, approximately 86% of them appearing once. The sample comprised peripheral blood. The receptor comes from a man aged 55 to 70 with acute or convalescent COVID-19.

The CDR3 sequence: CASSLLAGTGELFF. In nucleotides, the CDR3 is TGTGCCAGCAGCTTGCTAGCGGGCACCGGGGAGCTGTTTTTT. The gene calls are TRBV5-8 and TRBJ2-2, with TRBD2 identical over 8 bases. Trimming took 1 base from V and 4 from J; bases not matched to a gene: 0. Germline V lookup: CDR1 SGHTS, CDR2 YDEGEE. The CDR3 extends over 14 amino acids.